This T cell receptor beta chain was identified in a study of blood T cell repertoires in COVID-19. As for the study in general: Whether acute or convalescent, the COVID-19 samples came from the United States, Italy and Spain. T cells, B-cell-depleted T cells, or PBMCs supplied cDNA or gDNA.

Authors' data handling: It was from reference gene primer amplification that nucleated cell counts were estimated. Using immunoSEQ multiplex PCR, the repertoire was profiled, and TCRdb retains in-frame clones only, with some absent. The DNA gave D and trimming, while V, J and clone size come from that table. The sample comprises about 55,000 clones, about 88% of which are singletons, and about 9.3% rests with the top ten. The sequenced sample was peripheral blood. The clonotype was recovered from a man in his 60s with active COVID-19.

The CDR3 protein is CASSLTSTSYEQYF. The CDR3 bases are TGTGCCAGCAGCTTAACTAGCACCTCCTACGAGCAGTACTTC. The gene calls are TRBV11-2 and TRBJ2-7; D is possibly TRBD2 (6 bases). V was trimmed by 2 bases and J by 0 bases, leaving 8 bases between them. Germline V CDR1 and CDR2: SGHAT, FQNNGV. This CDR3 region has 14 residues.